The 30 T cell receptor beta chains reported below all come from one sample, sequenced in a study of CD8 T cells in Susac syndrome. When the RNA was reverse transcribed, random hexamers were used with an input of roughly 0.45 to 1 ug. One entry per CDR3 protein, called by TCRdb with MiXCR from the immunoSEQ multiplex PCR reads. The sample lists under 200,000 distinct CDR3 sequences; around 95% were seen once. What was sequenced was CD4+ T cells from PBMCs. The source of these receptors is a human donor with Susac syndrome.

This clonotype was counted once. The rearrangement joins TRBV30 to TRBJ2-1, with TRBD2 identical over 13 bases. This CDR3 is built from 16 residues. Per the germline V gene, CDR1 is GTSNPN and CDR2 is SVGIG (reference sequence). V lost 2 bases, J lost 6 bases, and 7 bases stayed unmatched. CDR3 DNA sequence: TGTGCCTGGAGTTCGCCGGGACTAGCGGGGTTCAATGAGCAGTTCTTC. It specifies CAWSSPGLAGFNEQFF.

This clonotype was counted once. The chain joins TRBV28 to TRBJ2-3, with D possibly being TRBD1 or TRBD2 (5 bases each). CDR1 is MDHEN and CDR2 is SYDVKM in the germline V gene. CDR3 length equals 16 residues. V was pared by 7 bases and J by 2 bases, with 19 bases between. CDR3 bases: TGTGCCAGCACCCCCTTGGGGACCCCCGACACAGATACGCAGTATTTT. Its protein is CASTPLGTPDTDTQYF.

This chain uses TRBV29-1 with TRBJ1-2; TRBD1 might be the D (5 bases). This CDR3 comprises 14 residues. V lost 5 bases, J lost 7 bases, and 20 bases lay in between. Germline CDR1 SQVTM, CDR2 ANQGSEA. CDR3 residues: CSVSRSNRDAGYTF. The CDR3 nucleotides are TGCAGCGTTTCCCGTTCAAACCGGGACGCTGGCTACACCTTC.

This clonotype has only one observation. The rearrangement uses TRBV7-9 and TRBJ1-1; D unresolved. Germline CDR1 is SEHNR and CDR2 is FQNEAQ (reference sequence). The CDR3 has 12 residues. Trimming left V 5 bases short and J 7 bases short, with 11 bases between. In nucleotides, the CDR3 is TGTGCCAGCAGCCCCCTAGGGCGTGAAGCTTTCTTT. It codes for CASSPLGREAFF.

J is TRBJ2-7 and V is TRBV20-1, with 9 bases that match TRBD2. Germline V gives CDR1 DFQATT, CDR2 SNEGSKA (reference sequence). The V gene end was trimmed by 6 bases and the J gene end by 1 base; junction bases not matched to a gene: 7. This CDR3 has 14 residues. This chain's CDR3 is CSAREGLGSYEQYF. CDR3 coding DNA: TGCAGTGCGCGGGAGGGGCTGGGATCCTACGAGCAGTACTTC.

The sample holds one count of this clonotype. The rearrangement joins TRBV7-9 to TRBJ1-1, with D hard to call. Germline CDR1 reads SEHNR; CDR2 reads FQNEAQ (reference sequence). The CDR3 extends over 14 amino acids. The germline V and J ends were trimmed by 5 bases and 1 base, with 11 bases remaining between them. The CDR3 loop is CASSKDLPNTEAFF. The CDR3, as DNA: TGTGCCAGCAGCAAGGACCTCCCGAACACTGAAGCTTTCTTT. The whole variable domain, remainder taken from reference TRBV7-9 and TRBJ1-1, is DTGVSQNPRHKITKRGQNVTFRCDPISEHNRLYWYRQTLGQGPEFLTYFQNEAQLEKSRLLSDRFSAERPKGSFSTLEIQRTEQGDSAMYLCASSKDLPNTEAFFGQGTRLTVV.

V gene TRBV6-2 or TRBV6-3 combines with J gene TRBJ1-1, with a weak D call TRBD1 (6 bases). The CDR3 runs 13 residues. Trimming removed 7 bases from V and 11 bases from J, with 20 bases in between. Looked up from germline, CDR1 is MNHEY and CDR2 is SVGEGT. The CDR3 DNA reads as TGTGCCAGCATCAAACTAGGGGGAATGGAGGCTTTCTTT. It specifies CASIKLGGMEAFF.

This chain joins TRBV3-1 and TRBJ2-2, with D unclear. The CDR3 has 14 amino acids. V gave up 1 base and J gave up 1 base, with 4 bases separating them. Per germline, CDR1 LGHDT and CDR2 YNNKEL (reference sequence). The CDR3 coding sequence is TGTGCCAGCAGCCAAGCAGTGAACACCGGGGAGCTGTTTTTT. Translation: CASSQAVNTGELFF.

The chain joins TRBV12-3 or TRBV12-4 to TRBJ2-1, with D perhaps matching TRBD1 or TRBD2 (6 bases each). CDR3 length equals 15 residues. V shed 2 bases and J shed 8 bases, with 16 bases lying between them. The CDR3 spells CASSLWRQAGHEQFF. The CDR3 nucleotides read TGTGCCAGCAGTTTATGGCGACAGGCGGGACATGAGCAGTTCTTC.

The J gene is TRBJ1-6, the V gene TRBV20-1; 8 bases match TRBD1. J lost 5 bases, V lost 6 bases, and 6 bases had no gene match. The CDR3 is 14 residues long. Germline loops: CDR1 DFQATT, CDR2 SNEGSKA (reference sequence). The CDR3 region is CSARTGPNNSPLHF. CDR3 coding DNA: TGCAGTGCGCGGACAGGGCCCAATAATTCACCCCTCCACTTT.

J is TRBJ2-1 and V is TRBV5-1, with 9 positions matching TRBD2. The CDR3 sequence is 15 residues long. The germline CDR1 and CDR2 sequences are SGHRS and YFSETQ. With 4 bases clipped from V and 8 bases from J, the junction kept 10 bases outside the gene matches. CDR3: CASSANSGSVDEQFF. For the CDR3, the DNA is TGCGCCAGCAGCGCTAATAGCGGGAGTGTAGATGAGCAGTTCTTC.

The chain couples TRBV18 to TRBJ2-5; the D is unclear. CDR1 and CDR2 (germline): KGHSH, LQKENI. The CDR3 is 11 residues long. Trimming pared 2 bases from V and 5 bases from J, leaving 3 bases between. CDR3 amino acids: CASSPSETQYF. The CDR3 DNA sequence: TGTGCCAGCTCACCATCGGAGACCCAGTACTTC.

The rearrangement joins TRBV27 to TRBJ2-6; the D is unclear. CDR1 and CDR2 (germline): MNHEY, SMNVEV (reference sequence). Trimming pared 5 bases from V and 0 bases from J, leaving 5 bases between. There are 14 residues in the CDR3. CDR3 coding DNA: TGTGCCAGCAGTATTCACTCTGGGGCCAACGTCCTGACTTTC. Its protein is CASSIHSGANVLTF. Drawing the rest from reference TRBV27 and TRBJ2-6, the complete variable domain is EAQVTQNPRYLITVTGKKLTVTCSQNMNHEYMSWYRQDPGLGLRQIYYSMNVEVTDKGDVPEGYKVSRKEKRNFPLILESPSPNQTSLYFCASSIHSGANVLTFGAGSRLTVL.

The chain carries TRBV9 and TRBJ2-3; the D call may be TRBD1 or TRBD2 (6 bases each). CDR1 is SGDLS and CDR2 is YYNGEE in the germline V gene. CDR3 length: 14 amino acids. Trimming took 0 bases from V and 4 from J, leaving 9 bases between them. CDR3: CASSVGGASDTQYF. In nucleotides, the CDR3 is TGTGCCAGCAGCGTAGGGGGGGCGTCAGATACGCAGTATTTT. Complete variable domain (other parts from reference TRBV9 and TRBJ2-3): DSGVTQTPKHLITATGQRVTLRCSPRSGDLSVYWYQQSLDQGLQFLIQYYNGEERAKGNILERFSAQQFPDLHSELNLSSLELGDSALYFCASSVGGASDTQYFGPGTRLTVL.

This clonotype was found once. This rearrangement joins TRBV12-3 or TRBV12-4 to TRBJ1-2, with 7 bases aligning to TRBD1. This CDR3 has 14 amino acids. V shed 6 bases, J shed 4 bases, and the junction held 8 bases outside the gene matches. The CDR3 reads CASSQFRDSYGYTF. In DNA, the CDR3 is TGTGCCAGCAGCCAATTCCGGGACAGCTATGGCTACACCTTC.

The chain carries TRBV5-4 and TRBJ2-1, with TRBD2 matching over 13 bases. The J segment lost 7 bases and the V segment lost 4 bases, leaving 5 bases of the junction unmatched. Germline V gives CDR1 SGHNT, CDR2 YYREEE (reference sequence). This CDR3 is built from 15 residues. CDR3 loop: CASSIGLAGENEQFF. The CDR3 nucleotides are TGTGCCAGCAGCATCGGACTAGCGGGGGAGAATGAGCAGTTCTTC.

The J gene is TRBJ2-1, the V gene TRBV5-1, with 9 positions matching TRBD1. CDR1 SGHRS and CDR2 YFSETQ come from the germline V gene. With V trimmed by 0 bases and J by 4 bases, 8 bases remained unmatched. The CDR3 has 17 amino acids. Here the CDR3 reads CASSLGQDRGGYNEQFF. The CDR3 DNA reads TGCGCCAGCAGCTTGGGTCAGGACAGGGGCGGATACAATGAGCAGTTCTTC.

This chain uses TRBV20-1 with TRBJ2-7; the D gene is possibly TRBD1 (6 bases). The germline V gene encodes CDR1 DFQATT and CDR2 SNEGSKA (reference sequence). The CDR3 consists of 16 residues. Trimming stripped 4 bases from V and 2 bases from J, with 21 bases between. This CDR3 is CSAKQGQVRSPYEQYF. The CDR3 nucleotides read TGCAGTGCTAAACAGGGCCAGGTGCGGTCACCCTACGAGCAGTACTTC.

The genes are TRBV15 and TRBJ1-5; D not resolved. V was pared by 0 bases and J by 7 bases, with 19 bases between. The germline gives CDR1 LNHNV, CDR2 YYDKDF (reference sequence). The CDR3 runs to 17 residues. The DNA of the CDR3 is TGTGCCACCAGCAGAGAAAAGGGAAGGGCAACGAGACAGCCCCAGCATTTT. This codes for CATSREKGRATRQPQHF.

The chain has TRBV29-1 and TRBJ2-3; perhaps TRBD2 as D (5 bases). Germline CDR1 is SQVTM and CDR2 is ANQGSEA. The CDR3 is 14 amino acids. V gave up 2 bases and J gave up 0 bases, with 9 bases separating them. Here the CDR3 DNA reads TGCAGCGTTGAAACGGACTTAAGCACAGATACGCAGTATTTT. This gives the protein CSVETDLSTDTQYF.

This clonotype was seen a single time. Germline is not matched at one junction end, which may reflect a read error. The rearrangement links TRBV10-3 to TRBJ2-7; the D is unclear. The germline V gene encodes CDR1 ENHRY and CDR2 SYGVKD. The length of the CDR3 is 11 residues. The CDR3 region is CAISPNWFLSF. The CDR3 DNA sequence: TGTGCCATCAGCCCAAACTGGTTTTTGTCCTTC.

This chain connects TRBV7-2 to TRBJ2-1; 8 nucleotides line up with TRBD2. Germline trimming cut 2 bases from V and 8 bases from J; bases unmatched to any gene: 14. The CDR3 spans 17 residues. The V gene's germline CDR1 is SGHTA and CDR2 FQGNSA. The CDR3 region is CASSLLAVGLAGDEQFF. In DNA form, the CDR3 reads TGTGCCAGCAGCTTACTGGCAGTCGGGCTAGCGGGCGATGAGCAGTTCTTC.

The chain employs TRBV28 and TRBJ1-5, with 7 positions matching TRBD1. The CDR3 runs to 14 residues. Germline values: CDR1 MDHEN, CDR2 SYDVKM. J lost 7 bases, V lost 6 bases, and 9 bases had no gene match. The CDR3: CASSKGGDGQPQHF. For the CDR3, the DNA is TGTGCCAGCAGCAAAGGGGGCGATGGGCAGCCCCAGCATTTT.

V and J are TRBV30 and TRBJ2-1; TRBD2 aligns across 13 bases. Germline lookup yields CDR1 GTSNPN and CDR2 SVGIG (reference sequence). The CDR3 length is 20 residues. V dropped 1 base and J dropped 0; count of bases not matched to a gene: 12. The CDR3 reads CAWSERLGLAGLSSYNEQFF. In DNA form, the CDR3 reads TGTGCCTGGAGTGAGCGGTTGGGACTAGCGGGACTCTCCTCCTACAATGAGCAGTTCTTC.

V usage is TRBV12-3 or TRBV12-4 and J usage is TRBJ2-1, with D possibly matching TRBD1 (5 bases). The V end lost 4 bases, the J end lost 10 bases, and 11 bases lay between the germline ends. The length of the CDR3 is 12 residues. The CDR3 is CASSSRVPEQFF. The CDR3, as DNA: TGTGCCAGCAGTTCCAGGGTCCCGGAGCAGTTCTTC.

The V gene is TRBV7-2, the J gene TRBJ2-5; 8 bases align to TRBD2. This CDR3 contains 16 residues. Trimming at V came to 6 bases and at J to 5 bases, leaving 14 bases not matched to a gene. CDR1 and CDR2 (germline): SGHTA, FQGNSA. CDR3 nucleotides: TGTGCCAGCAGGACCACACAGGCGGGGGGAGGGGAGACCCAGTACTTC. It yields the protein CASRTTQAGGGETQYF.

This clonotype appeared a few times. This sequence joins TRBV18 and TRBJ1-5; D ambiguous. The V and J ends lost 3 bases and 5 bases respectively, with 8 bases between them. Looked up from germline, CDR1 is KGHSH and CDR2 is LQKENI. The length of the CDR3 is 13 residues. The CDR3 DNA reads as TGTGCCAGCTCACCGGACGGTTATCAGCCCCAGCATTTT. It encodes CASSPDGYQPQHF.

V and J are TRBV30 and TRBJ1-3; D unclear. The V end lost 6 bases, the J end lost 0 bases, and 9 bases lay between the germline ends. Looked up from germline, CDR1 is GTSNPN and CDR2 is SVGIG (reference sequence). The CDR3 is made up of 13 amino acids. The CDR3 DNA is TGTGCCTGTGGAGGACTCTCTGGAAACACCATATATTTT. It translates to CACGGLSGNTIYF.

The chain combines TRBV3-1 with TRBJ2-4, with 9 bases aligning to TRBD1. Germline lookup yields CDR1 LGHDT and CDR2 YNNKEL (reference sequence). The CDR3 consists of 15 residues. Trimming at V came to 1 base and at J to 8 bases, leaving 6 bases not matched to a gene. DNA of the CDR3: TGTGCCAGCAGCCAAGGGACAGGGGAGGGAGACATTCAGTACTTC. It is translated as CASSQGTGEGDIQYF.

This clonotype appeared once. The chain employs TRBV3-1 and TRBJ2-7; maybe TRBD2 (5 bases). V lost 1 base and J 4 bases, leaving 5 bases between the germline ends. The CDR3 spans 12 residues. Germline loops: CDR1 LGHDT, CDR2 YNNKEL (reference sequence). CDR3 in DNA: TGTGCCAGCAGCCAAGGCGGGTACGAGCAGTACGTC. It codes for CASSQGGYEQYV.